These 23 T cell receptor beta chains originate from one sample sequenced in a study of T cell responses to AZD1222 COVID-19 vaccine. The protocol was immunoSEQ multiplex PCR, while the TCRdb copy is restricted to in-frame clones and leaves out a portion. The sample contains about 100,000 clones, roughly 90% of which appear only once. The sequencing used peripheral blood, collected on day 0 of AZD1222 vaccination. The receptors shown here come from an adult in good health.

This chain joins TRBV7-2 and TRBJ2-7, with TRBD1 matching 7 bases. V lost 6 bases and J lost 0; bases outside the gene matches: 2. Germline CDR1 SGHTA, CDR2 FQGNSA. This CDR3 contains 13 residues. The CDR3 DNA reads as TGTGCCAGCAGAACAGGGGCCTCCTACGAGCAGTACTTC. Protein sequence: CASRTGASYEQYF.

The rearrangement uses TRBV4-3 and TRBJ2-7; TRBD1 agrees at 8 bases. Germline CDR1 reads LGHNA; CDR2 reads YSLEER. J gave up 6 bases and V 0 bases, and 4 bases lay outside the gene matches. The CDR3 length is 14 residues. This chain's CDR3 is CASSQEDTGGEQYF. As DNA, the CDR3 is TGCGCCAGCAGCCAAGAAGATACAGGGGGCGAGCAGTACTTC.

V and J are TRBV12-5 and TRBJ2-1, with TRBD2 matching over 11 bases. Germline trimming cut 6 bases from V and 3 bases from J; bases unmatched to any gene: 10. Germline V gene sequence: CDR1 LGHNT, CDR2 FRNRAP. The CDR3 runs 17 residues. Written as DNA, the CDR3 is TGTGCTAGTGGCCCGGGTAGCGGGGGGGCGATCTACAATGAGCAGTTCTTC. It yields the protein CASGPGSGGAIYNEQFF.

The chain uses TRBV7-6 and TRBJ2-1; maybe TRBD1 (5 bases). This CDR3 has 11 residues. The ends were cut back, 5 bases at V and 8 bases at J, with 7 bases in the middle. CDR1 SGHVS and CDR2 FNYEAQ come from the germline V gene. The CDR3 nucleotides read TGTGCCAGCAGCCTAGGGGATGAGCAGTTCTTC. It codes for CASSLGDEQFF.

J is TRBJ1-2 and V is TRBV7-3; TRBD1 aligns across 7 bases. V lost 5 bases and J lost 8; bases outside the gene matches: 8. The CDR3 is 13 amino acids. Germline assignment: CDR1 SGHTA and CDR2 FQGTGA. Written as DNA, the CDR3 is TGTGCCAGCAGCCCAACAGGGGCCGGGGGCTACACCTTC. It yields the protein CASSPTGAGGYTF.

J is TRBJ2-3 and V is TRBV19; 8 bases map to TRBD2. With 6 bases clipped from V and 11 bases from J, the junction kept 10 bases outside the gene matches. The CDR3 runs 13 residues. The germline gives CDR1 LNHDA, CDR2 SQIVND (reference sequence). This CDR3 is CASRLDAGGGQYF. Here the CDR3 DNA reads TGTGCCAGTAGATTAGATGCGGGAGGAGGGCAGTATTTT. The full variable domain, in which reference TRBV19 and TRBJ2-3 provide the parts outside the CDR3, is DGGITQSPKYLFRKEGQNVTLSCEQNLNHDAMYWYRQDPGQGLRLIYYSQIVNDFQKGDIAEGYSVSREKKESFPLTVTSAQKNPTAFYLCASRLDAGGGQYFGPGTRLTVL.

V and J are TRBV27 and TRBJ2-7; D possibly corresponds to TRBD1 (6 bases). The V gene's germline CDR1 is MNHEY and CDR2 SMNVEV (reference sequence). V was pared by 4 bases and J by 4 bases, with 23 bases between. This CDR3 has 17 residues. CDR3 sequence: CASSSSVKGTPKYEQYF. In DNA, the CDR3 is TGTGCCAGCAGTTCCTCGGTTAAGGGGACACCCAAGTACGAGCAGTACTTC.

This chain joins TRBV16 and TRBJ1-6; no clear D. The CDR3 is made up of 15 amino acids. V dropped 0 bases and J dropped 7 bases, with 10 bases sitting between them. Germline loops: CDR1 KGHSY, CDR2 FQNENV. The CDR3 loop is CASSQSGSLNSPLHF. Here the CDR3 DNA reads TGTGCCAGCAGCCAATCAGGGAGCCTGAATTCACCCCTCCACTTT.

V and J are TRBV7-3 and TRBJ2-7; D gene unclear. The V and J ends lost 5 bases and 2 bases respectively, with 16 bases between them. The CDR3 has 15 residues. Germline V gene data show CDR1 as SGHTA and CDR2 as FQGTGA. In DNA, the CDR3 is TGTGCCAGCAGCATATCCGGCGGAAAAGCCTACGAGCAGTACTTC. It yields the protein CASSISGGKAYEQYF.

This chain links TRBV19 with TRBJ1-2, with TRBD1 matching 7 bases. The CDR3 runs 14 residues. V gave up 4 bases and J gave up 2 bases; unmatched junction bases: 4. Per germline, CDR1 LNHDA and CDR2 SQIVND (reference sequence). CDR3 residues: CASSRQGGNYGYTF. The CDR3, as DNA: TGTGCCAGTAGTAGACAGGGCGGCAACTATGGCTACACCTTC.

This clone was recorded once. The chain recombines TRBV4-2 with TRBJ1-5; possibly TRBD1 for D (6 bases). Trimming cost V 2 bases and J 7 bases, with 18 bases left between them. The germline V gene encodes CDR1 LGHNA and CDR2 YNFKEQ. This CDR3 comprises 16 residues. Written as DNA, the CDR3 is TGTGCCAGCAGCCAACGTGGGCAGGGGCAAGAACAGCCCCAGCATTTT. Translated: CASSQRGQGQEQPQHF.

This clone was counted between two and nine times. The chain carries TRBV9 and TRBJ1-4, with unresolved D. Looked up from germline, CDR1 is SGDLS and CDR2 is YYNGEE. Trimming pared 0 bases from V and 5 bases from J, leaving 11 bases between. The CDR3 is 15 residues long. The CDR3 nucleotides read TGTGCCAGCAGCGTAGGGCAGGCATCGAATGAAAAACTGTTTTTT. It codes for CASSVGQASNEKLFF.

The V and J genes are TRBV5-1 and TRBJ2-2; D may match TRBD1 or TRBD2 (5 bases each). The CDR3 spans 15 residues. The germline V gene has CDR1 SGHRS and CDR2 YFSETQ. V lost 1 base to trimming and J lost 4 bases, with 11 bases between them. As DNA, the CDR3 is TGCGCCAGCAGCTTGTCCGGGACCACCACCGGGGAGCTGTTTTTT. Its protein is CASSLSGTTTGELFF.

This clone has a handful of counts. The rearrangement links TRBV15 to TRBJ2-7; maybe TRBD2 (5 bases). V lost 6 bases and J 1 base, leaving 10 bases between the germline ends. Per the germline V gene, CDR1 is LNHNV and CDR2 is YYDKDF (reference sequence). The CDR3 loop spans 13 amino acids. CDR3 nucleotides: TGTGCCACCAGGAGCGGCTTTTCCTACGAGCAGTACTTC. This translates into CATRSGFSYEQYF.

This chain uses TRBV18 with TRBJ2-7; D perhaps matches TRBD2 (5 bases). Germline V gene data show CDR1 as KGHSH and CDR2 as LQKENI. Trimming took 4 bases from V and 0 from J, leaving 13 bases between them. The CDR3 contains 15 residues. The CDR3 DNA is TGTGCCAGCTCACTAGCTAGCACGTCCTCCTACGAGCAGTACTTC. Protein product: CASSLASTSSYEQYF.

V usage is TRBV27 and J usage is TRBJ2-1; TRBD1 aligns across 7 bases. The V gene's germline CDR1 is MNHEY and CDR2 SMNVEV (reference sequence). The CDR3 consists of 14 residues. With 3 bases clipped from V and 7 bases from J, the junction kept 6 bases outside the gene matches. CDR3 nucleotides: TGTGCCAGCAGTTTCCTGGACAGGAGGAATGAGCAGTTCTTC. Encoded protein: CASSFLDRRNEQFF.

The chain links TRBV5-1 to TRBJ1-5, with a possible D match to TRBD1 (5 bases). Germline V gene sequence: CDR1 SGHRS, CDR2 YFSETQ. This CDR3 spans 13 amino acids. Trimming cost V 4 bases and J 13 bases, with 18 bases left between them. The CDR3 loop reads CASSLGQGTSQHF. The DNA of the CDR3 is TGCGCCAGCAGCCTGGGGCAAGGGACTTCACAGCATTTT.

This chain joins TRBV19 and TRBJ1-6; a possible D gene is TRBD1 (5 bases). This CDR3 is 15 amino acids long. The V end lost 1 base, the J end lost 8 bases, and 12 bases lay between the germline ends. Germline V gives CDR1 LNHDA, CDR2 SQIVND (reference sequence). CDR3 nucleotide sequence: TGTGCCAGTAGTATAGTCACAGGCGAGTATTCACCCCTCCACTTT. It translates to CASSIVTGEYSPLHF.

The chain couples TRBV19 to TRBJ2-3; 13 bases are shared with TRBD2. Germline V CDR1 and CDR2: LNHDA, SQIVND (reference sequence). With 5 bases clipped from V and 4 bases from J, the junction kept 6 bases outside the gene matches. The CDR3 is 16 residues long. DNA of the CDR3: TGTGCCAGTAGTTACTGGACTAGCGGGGGTGCAGATACGCAGTATTTT. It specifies CASSYWTSGGADTQYF.

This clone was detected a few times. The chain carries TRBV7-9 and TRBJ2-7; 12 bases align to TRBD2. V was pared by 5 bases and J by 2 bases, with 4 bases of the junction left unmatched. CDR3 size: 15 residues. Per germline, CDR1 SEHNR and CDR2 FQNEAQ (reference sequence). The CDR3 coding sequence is TGTGCCAGCAGCCTCGGACTAGCGGGAACCTACGAGCAGTACTTC. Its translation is CASSLGLAGTYEQYF.

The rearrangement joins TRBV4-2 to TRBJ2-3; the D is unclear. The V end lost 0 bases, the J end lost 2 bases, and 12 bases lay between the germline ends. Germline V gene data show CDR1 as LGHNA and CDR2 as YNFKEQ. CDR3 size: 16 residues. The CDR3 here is CASSQEKGRFTDTQYF. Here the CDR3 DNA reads TGTGCCAGCAGCCAAGAAAAAGGCAGGTTCACAGATACGCAGTATTTT.

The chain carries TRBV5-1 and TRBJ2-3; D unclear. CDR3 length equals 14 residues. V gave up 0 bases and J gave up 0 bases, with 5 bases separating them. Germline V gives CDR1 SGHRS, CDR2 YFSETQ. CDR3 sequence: CASSLVQSTDTQYF. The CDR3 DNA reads TGCGCCAGCAGCTTGGTCCAAAGCACAGATACGCAGTATTTT.

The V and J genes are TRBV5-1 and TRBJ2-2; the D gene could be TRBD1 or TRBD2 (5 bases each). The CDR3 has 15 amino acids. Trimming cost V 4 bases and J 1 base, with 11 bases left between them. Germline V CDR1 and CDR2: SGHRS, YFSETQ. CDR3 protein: CASSQGEVNTGELFF. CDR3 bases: TGCGCCAGCAGCCAGGGAGAAGTGAACACCGGGGAGCTGTTTTTT.